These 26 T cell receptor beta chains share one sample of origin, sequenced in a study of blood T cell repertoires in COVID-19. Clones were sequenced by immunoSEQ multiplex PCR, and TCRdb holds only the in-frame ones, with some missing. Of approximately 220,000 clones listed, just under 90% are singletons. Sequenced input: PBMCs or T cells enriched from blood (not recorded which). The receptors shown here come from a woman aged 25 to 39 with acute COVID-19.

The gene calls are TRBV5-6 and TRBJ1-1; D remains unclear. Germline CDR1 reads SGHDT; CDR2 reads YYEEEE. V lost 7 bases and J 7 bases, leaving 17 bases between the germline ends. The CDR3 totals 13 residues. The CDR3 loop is CASGSETLREAFF. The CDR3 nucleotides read TGTGCCAGCGGCTCCGAGACTCTACGTGAAGCTTTCTTT.

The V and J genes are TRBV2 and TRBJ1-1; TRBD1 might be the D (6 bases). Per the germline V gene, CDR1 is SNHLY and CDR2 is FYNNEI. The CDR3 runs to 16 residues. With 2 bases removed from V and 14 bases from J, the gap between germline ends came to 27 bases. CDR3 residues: CASSESFTGTSQARFF. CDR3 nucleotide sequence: TGTGCCAGCAGTGAAAGCTTCACCGGGACATCACAGGCCAGGTTCTTT.

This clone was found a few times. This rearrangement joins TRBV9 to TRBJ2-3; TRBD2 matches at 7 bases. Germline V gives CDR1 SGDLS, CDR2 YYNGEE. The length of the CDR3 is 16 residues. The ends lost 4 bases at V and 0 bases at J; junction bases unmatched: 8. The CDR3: CASSLAGLPSTDTQYF. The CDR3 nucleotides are TGTGCCAGCAGCCTCGCGGGACTACCAAGCACAGATACGCAGTATTTT.

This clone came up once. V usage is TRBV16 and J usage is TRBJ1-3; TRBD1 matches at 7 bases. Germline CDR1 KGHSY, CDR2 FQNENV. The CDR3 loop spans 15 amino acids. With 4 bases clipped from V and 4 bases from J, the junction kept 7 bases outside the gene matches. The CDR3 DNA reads TGTGCCAGCAGCCCCAACAGGGGAAGGGGAAACACCATATATTTT. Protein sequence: CASSPNRGRGNTIYF.

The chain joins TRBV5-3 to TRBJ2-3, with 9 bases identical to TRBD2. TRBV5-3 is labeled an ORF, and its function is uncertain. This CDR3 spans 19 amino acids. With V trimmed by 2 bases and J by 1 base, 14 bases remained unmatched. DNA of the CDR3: TGTGCCAGAAGCTTCGGGTCCCGTGAGCGGGGGGCCTGCACAGATACGCAGTATTTT. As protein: CARSFGSRERGACTDTQYF.

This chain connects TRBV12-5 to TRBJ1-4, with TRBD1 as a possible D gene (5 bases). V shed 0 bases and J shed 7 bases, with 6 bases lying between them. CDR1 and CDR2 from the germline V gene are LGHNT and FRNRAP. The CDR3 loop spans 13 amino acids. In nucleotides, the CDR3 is TGTGCTAGTGGTTTGGTAGGGGCTGAAAAACTGTTTTTT. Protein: CASGLVGAEKLFF.

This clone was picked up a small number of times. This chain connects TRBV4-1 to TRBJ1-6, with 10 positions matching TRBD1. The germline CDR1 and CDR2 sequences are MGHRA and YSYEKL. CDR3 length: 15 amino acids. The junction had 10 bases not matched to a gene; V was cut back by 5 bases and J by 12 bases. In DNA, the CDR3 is TGCGCCAGCAGCTATCCGGGACAGGGGTTTATACCCCTCCACTTT. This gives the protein CASSYPGQGFIPLHF.

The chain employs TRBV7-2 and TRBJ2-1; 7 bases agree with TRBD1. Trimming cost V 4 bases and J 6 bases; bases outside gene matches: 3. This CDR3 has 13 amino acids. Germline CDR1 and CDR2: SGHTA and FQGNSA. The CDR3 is CASSSYRGNEQFF. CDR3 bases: TGTGCCAGCAGCTCATACAGGGGCAATGAGCAGTTCTTC. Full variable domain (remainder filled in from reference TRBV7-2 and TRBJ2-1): GAGVSQSPSNKVTEKGKDVELRCDPISGHTALYWYRQSLGQGLEFLIYFQGNSAPDKSGLPSDRFSAERTGGSVSTLTIQRTQQEDSAVYLCASSSYRGNEQFFGPGTRLTVL.

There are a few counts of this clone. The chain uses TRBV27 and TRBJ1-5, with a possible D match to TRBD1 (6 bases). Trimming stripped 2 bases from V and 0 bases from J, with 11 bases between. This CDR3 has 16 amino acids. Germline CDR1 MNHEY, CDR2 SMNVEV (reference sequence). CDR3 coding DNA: TGTGCCAGCAGTTTAAGGGGGGACTATAGCAATCAGCCCCAGCATTTT. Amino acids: CASSLRGDYSNQPQHF.

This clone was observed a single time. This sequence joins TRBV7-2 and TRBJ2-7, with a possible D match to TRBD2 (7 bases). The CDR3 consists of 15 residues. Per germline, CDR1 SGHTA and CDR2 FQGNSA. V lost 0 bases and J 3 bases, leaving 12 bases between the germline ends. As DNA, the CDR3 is TGTGCCAGCAGCTTAGCGGGGGGGCCTTACTACGAGCAGTACTTC. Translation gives CASSLAGGPYYEQYF.

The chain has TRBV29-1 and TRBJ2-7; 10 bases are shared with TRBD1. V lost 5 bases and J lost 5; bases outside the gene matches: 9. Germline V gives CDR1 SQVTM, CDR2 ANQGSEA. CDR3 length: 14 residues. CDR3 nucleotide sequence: TGCAGCGTTCGGAGACAGGGGGCAAGGGACGAGCAGTACTTC. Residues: CSVRRQGARDEQYF.

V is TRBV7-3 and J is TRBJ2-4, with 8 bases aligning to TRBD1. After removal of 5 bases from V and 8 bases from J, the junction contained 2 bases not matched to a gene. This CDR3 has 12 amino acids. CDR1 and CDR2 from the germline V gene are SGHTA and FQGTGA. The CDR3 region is CASSLQGDIQYF. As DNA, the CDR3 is TGTGCCAGCAGCCTACAGGGGGACATTCAGTACTTC. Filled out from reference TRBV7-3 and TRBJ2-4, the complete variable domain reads GAGVSQTPSNKVTEKGKYVELRCDPISGHTALYWYRQSLGQGPEFLIYFQGTGAADDSGLPNDRFFAVRPEGSVSTLKIQRTERGDSAVYLCASSLQGDIQYFGAGTRLSVL.

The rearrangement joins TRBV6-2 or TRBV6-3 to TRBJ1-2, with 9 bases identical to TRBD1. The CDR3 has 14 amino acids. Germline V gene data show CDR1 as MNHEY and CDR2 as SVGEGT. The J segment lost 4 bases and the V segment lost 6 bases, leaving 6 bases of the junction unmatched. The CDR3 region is CASSMTGGGYGYTF. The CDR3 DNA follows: TGTGCCAGCAGCATGACAGGGGGTGGCTATGGCTACACCTTC.

In DNA, the CDR3 is TGCGCCAGCAGCCAATCTAGCCGCTCTGGAAACACCATATATTTT. This encodes CASSQSSRSGNTIYF. The chain has TRBV4-3 and TRBJ1-3; D is unclear. This CDR3 has 15 residues. V was clipped by 2 bases and J by 0 bases, with 8 bases between them. Germline assignment: CDR1 LGHNA and CDR2 YSLEER.

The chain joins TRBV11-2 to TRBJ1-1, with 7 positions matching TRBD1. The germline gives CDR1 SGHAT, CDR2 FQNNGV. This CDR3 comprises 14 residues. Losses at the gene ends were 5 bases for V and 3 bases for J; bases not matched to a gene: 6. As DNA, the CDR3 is TGTGCCAGCAGCGGACAGGATCCATACACTGAAGCTTTCTTT. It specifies CASSGQDPYTEAFF.

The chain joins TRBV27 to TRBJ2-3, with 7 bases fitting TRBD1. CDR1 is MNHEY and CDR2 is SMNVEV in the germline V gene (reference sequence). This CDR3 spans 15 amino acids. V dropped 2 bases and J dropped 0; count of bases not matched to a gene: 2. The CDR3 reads CASSLGQVSTDTQYF. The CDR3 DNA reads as TGTGCCAGCAGTTTAGGACAGGTTAGCACAGATACGCAGTATTTT.

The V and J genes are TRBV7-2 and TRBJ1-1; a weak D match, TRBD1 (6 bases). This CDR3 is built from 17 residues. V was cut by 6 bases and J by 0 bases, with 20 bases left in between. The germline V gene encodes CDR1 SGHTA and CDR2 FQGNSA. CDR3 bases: TGTGCCAGCAGAAGCGGGACATCTCCTTATCTGAACACTGAAGCTTTCTTT. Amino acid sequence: CASRSGTSPYLNTEAFF.

The CDR3 loop reads CASPLSTSNSYEQYF. In DNA form, the CDR3 reads TGTGCCAGCCCACTTTCGACATCAAACTCCTACGAGCAGTACTTC. The chain joins TRBV18 to TRBJ2-7, with D unclear. CDR1 and CDR2 from the germline V gene are KGHSH and LQKENI. The CDR3 runs to 15 residues. The germline V and J ends were trimmed by 8 bases and 0 bases, with 17 bases remaining between them.

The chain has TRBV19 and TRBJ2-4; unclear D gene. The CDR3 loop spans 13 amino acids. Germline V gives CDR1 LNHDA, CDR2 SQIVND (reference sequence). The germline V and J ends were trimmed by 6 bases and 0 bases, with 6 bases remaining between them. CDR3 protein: CASRLGAKNIQYF. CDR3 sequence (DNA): TGTGCCAGTAGACTCGGAGCCAAAAACATTCAGTACTTC. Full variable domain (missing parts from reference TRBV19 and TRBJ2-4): DGGITQSPKYLFRKEGQNVTLSCEQNLNHDAMYWYRQDPGQGLRLIYYSQIVNDFQKGDIAEGYSVSREKKESFPLTVTSAQKNPTAFYLCASRLGAKNIQYFGAGTRLSVL.

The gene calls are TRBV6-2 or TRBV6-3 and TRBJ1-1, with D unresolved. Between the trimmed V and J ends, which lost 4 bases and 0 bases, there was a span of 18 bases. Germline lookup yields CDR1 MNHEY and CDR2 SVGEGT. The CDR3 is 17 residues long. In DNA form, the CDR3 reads TGTGCCAGCAGTTCGAGGGATCTGGGAGACATGAACACTGAAGCTTTCTTT. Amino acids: CASSSRDLGDMNTEAFF.

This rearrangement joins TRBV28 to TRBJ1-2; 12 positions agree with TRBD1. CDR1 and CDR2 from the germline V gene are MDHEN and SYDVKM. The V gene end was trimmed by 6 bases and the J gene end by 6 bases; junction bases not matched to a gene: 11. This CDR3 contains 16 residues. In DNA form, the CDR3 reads TGTGCCAGCAGCCAGGGACAGGGGGCCTTTTTTAATGGCTACACCTTC. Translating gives CASSQGQGAFFNGYTF.

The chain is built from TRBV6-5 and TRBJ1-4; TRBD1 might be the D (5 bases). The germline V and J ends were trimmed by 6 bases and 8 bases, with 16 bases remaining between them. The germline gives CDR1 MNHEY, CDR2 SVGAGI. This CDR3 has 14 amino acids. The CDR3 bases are TGTGCCAGCAGCGATCGGGGGATGGAAGAAAAACTGTTTTTT. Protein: CASSDRGMEEKLFF.

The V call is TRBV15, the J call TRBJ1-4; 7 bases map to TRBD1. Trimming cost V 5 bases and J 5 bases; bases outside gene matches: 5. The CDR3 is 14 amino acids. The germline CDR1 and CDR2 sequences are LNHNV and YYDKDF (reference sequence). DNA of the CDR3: TGTGCCACCAGCCGGACAGGAGGGAATGAAAAACTGTTTTTT. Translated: CATSRTGGNEKLFF.

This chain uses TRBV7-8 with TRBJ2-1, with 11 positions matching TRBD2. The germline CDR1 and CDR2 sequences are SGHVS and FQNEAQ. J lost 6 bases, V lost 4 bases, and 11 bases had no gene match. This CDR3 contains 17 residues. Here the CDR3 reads CASSSGTSGLKFNEQFF. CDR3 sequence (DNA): TGTGCCAGCAGCTCTGGGACTAGCGGCCTAAAATTCAATGAGCAGTTCTTC.

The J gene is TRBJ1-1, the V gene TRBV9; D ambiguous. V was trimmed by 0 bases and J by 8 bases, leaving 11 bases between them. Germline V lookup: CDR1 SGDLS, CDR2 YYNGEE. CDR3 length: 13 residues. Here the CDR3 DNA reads TGTGCCAGCAGCGTAGACGGAGGGCGGGAAGCTTTCTTT. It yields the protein CASSVDGGREAFF.

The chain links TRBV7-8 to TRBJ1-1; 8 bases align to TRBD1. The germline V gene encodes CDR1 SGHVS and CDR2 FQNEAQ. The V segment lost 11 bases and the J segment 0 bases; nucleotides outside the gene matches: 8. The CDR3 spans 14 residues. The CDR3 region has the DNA TGTGCCGGGGCCAGGGGGCGGATGAACACTGAAGCTTTCTTT. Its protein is CAGARGRMNTEAFF.